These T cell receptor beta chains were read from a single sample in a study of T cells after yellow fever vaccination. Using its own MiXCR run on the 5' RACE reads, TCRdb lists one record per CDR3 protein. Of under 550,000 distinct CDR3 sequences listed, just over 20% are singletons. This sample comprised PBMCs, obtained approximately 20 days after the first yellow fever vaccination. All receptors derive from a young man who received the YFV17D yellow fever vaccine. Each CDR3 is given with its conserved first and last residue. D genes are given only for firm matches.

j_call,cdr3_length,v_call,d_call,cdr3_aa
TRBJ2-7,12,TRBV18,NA,CASSMGGYEQYF
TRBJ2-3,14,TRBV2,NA,CASSVQSSTDTQYF
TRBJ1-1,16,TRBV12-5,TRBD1,CASGRPQGALGTEAFF
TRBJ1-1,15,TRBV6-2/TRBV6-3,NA,CASSPRPGGATEAFF
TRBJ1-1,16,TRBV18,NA,CASSPGRTIQNTEAFF
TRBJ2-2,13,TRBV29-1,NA,CSVVTANTGELFF
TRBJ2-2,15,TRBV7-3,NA,CASSTSGIGTGELFF
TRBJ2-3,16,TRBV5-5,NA,CANSRDNWGTSDTQYF
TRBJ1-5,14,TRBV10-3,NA,CAISVLGGNQPQHF
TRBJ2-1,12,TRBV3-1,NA,CASSQVNNEQFF
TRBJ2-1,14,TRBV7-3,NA,CASSLMASSDEQFF
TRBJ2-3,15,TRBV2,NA,CASKDELAGTDTQYF
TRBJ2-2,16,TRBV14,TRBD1,CASSQRRDRAAGELFF
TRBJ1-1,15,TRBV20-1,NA,CSARDLRQPNTEAFF
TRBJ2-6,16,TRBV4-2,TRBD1,CASSRWTGGTANVLTF
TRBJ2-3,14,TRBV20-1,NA,CSATRPGLGDTQYF
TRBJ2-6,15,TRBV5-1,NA,CASSLGLPQLTVLTF
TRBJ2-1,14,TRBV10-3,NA,CAISESKVGNEQFF
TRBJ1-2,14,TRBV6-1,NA,CASSEGYRSDGYTF
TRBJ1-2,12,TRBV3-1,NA,CASSQEAYGYTF
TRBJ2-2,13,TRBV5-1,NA,CASSFTSTGELFF
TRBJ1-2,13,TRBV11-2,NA,CASSFRQGGGYTF
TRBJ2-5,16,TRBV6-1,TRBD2,CASTPGTSGEQETQYF
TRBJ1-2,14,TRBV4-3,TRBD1,CASSQDTRGRGYTF
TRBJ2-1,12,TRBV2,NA,CASSEYPNEQFF
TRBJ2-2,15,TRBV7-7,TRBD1,CASSPTGGASGELFF
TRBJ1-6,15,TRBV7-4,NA,CASSLVGDYNSPLHF
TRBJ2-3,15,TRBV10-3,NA,CAISEDPRAGGTQYF
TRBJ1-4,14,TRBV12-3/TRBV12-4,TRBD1,CASKTGQFNEKLFF
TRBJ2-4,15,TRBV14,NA,CASSQVQGAKNIQYF
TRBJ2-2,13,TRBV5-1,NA,CASSPMVTGELFF
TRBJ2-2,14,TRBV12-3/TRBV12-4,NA,CASSLRGDTGELFF
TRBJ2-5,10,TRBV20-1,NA,CSASVGTQYF
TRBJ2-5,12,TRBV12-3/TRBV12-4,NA,CASRASKGTQYF
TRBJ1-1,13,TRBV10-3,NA,CAISDLAGGEAFF
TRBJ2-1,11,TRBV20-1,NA,CSARREDEQFF
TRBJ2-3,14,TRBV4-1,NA,CASSQGGAGDTQYF
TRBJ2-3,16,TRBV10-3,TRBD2,CAISERSGGTTDTQYF
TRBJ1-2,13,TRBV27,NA,CASSLGGNYGYTF
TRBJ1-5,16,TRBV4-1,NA,CASSQGLRQSNQPQHF